This T cell receptor (beta chain) was sequenced during a study of blood T cell repertoires in COVID-19. Study overall: The United States, Italy and Spain provided the acute and convalescent COVID-19 samples. T cells, B-cell-depleted T cells, or PBMCs provided the cDNA or gDNA that served as material.

Source study methods: It was from reference gene primer amplification that nucleated cell counts were estimated. Data came from immunoSEQ multiplex PCR; TCRdb stores just in-frame clones and leaves some out. V and J calls and clone size are those listed in that table; D and trimming were worked out from the DNA. The sample gives about 64,000 clones, 84% of which show up once; 5.6% is in the top ten. Germline V gene data show CDR1 as WNHNN and CDR2 as SYGVQD (reference sequence). The CDR3 length is 14 residues. Trimming cost V 11 bases and J 2 bases, with 16 bases left between them. The sequenced sample consisted of peripheral blood. The chain links TRBV10-1 to TRBJ1-3; no firm D call. The receptor's source is a woman in her sixties with acute or convalescent COVID-19. The chain's CDR3 is CAYEGREPGNTIYF. For the CDR3, the DNA is TGCGCCTACGAGGGTCGGGAACCTGGAAACACCATATATTTT.